The 23 T cell receptor beta chains given below trace back to one sample, sequenced in a study of CD8 T cells in Susac syndrome (dated by TCRdb to about 2019). Library preparation was by the immunoSEQ multiplex PCR assay. RNA was extracted using the RNeasy kit, and roughly 0.5 to 1 ug of the RNA was reverse transcribed with random hexamers. TCRdb's own reprocessing of the public reads used fastp at Q25 and MiXCR and kept productive beta chains. Entries that share a CDR3 protein sequence are merged under the most common genes and DNA. The sample includes 150,000 to 160,000 distinct CDR3 sequences, with 85% to 95% observed a single time. Clones ranked in the top ten supply just over 0.2% of the sample. Sequences were obtained from CD8+ T cells from PBMCs. All receptors come from a human donor with multiple sclerosis.

The chain employs TRBV7-8 and TRBJ2-3; the match to TRBD1 covers 7 bases. With V trimmed by 4 bases and J by 3 bases, 7 bases remained unmatched. The CDR3 sequence is 15 residues long. Looked up from germline, CDR1 is SGHVS and CDR2 is FQNEAQ. This CDR3 reads CASSSKGGETDTQYF. The CDR3 nucleotides are TGTGCCAGCAGCTCCAAAGGGGGCGAGACAGATACGCAGTATTTT.

J is TRBJ1-1 and V is TRBV4-1; D call uncertain. Trimming took 3 bases from V and 5 from J, leaving 13 bases between them. This CDR3 is 14 amino acids long. From germline, CDR1 is MGHRA and CDR2 YSYEKL. CDR3 sequence (DNA): TGCGCCAGCAGCCAGGACCCTGAGTGGACTGAAGCTTTCTTT. It encodes CASSQDPEWTEAFF.

The J gene is TRBJ2-2, the V gene TRBV20-1; unclear D gene. The CDR3 has 15 amino acids. Per the germline V gene, CDR1 is DFQATT and CDR2 is SNEGSKA (reference sequence). Trimming cost V 0 bases and J 4 bases, with 12 bases left between them. The DNA for the CDR3 is TGCAGTGCTAGAGACAGAATAGGTTTCACCGGGGAGCTGTTTTTT. This gives the protein CSARDRIGFTGELFF.

This chain links TRBV19 with TRBJ2-1; D unresolved. Germline CDR1 LNHDA, CDR2 SQIVND (reference sequence). V dropped 3 bases and J dropped 7 bases, with 10 bases sitting between them. The CDR3 length is 13 residues. The CDR3 sequence: CASSIRQTNEQFF. Here the CDR3 DNA reads TGTGCCAGTAGTATTAGGCAGACGAATGAGCAGTTCTTC.

V is TRBV4-1 and J is TRBJ2-1; no definite D call. Germline V lookup: CDR1 MGHRA, CDR2 YSYEKL. This CDR3 comprises 12 residues. Deletions cut 1 base from V and 9 bases from J, with 7 bases between. The chain's CDR3 is CASSQVGIEQFF. CDR3 coding DNA: TGCGCCAGCAGCCAAGTGGGCATTGAGCAGTTCTTC.

The chain carries TRBV28 and TRBJ2-7, with TRBD1 identical over 7 bases. CDR3 length equals 16 residues. Trimming removed 5 bases from V and 0 bases from J; junction bases left unmatched: 10. Germline CDR1 reads MDHEN; CDR2 reads SYDVKM. CDR3 loop: CASSRPWTGSSYEQYF. The CDR3 DNA is TGTGCCAGCAGTCGCCCCTGGACAGGATCCTCCTACGAGCAGTACTTC.

The V and J genes are TRBV30 and TRBJ2-3, with 10 bases matching TRBD2. Germline V gives CDR1 GTSNPN, CDR2 SVGIG (reference sequence). The CDR3 sequence is 14 residues long. The ends lost 5 bases at V and 3 bases at J; junction bases unmatched: 5. The CDR3 protein is CAWGAGGRTDTQYF. DNA of the CDR3: TGTGCCTGGGGAGCGGGGGGGCGAACAGATACGCAGTATTTT.

V is TRBV29-1 and J is TRBJ1-2, with TRBD1 matching over 8 bases. J gave up 1 base and V 7 bases, and 5 bases lay outside the gene matches. CDR1 is SQVTM and CDR2 is ANQGSEA in the germline V gene. There are 13 residues in the CDR3. CDR3: CSATGGDNYGYTF. The CDR3 DNA reads TGCAGCGCAACAGGGGGTGATAACTATGGCTACACCTTC. The full variable domain, its missing parts supplied by reference TRBV29-1 and TRBJ1-2, is SAVISQKPSRDICQRGTSLTIQCQVDSQVTMMFWYRQQPGQSLTLIATANQGSEATYESGFVIDKFPISRPNLTFSTLTVSNMSPEDSSIYLCSATGGDNYGYTFGSGTRLTVV.

The chain links TRBV12-5 to TRBJ2-7; D is unclear. The CDR3 loop spans 11 amino acids. Germline V gene sequence: CDR1 LGHNT, CDR2 FRNRAP. V was shortened by 4 bases and J by 10 bases, with 11 bases between the two germline ends. CDR3 in amino acids: CASGSGIYQYF. The CDR3 DNA reads as TGTGCTAGTGGTTCCGGAATCTATCAGTACTTC.

This clonotype was recorded once. The chain combines TRBV2 with TRBJ2-1; 7 bases fit TRBD1. The V segment lost 4 bases and the J segment 4 bases; nucleotides outside the gene matches: 4. This CDR3 region has 14 residues. CDR1 is SNHLY, CDR2 FYNNEI, per germline. CDR3 coding DNA: TGTGCCAGCAGTGCTAGGGGGCCTTACAATGAGCAGTTCTTC. This translates into CASSARGPYNEQFF.

The V gene is TRBV2, the J gene TRBJ2-6, with TRBD1 matching over 10 bases. CDR3 length: 16 residues. The J segment lost 0 bases and the V segment lost 8 bases, leaving 4 bases of the junction unmatched. Germline values: CDR1 SNHLY, CDR2 FYNNEI. CDR3 in amino acids: CASGQGGLSGANVLTF. The CDR3 DNA reads TGTGCCAGCGGACAGGGGGGGCTCTCTGGGGCCAACGTCCTGACTTTC.

The rearrangement joins TRBV3-1 to TRBJ2-1; D could derive from TRBD1 or TRBD2 (6 bases each). Trimming stripped 1 base from V and 4 bases from J, with 14 bases between. This CDR3 is 16 amino acids long. CDR1 is LGHDT, CDR2 YNNKEL, per germline (reference sequence). CDR3 nucleotides: TGTGCCAGCAGCCAAGTCGAGGGGGGCCTTTACAATGAGCAGTTCTTC. It is translated as CASSQVEGGLYNEQFF.

The chain is built from TRBV7-9 and TRBJ2-3; 15 bases are a match to TRBD2. Germline V CDR1 and CDR2: SEHNR, FQNEAQ (reference sequence). CDR3 length equals 17 residues. The V gene end was trimmed by 5 bases and the J gene end by 2 bases; junction bases not matched to a gene: 5. This chain's CDR3 is CASSLGTSGGTTDTQYF. In DNA form, the CDR3 reads TGTGCCAGCAGCCTCGGGACTAGCGGGGGGACCACAGATACGCAGTATTTT. Drawing the rest from reference TRBV7-9 and TRBJ2-3, the complete variable domain is DTGVSQNPRHKITKRGQNVTFRCDPISEHNRLYWYRQTLGQGPEFLTYFQNEAQLEKSRLLSDRFSAERPKGSFSTLEIQRTEQGDSAMYLCASSLGTSGGTTDTQYFGPGTRLTVL.

CDR3 region: CASAYGGASTDTQYF. In DNA form, the CDR3 reads TGTGCCAGCGCCTACGGGGGAGCGAGCACAGATACGCAGTATTTT. The chain joins TRBV27 to TRBJ2-3; D possibly corresponds to TRBD2 (6 bases). Germline V gene lookup returns CDR1 MNHEY and CDR2 SMNVEV (reference sequence). V was clipped by 8 bases and J by 0 bases, with 15 bases between them. The CDR3 has 15 residues.

V and J are TRBV29-1 and TRBJ2-1, with D unresolved. This CDR3 has 13 amino acids. Germline-derived CDR1 and CDR2 are SQVTM and ANQGSEA. V dropped 4 bases and J dropped 2 bases, with 9 bases sitting between them. CDR3 loop: CSVGGVTYNEQFF. Here the CDR3 DNA reads TGCAGCGTTGGTGGGGTAACCTACAATGAGCAGTTCTTC.

The V call is TRBV20-1, the J call TRBJ1-1; perhaps TRBD1 as D (6 bases). Per the germline V gene, CDR1 is DFQATT and CDR2 is SNEGSKA (reference sequence). This CDR3 is 13 amino acids long. V gave up 1 base and J gave up 4 bases, with 10 bases separating them. The CDR3 is CSARGRGSTEAFF. DNA for the CDR3: TGCAGTGCTAGAGGCAGGGGATCCACTGAAGCTTTCTTT.

This chain uses TRBV29-1 with TRBJ2-1; 10 nucleotides align to TRBD2. Trimming at V came to 6 bases and at J to 8 bases, leaving 10 bases not matched to a gene. The CDR3 runs to 14 residues. Germline-derived CDR1 and CDR2 are SQVTM and ANQGSEA. The CDR3 DNA sequence: TGCAGCGTCCCGGGACTAGCGATAATCTATGAGCAGTTCTTC. It translates to CSVPGLAIIYEQFF.

This sequence joins TRBV9 and TRBJ2-2; no definite D call. Trimming stripped 4 bases from V and 3 bases from J, with 7 bases between. The CDR3 is made up of 13 amino acids. CDR1 is SGDLS, CDR2 YYNGEE, per germline. Written as DNA, the CDR3 is TGTGCCAGCAGCCCCGGTGACACCGGGGAGCTGTTTTTT. Protein sequence: CASSPGDTGELFF.

The gene calls are TRBV30 and TRBJ2-3; TRBD2 matches 8 bases. The germline gives CDR1 GTSNPN, CDR2 SVGIG (reference sequence). The junction had 6 bases not matched to a gene; V was cut back by 0 bases and J by 1 base. The CDR3 sequence is 16 residues long. CDR3 region: CAWSVGRRGGTDTQYF. The CDR3 region has the DNA TGTGCCTGGAGTGTCGGTCGGCGGGGGGGCACAGATACGCAGTATTTT.

The CDR3 DNA reads as TGTGCCAGCAGTTTCAGGCCTCAAGTAGGCTATGGCTACACCTTC. Encoded protein: CASSFRPQVGYGYTF. The chain links TRBV27 to TRBJ1-2; D gene unclear. Germline CDR1 MNHEY, CDR2 SMNVEV (reference sequence). Trimming shortened V by 3 bases and J by 4 bases, and 15 bases separated the two germline ends. There are 15 residues in the CDR3.

V usage is TRBV11-2 and J usage is TRBJ2-6; no definite D call. CDR3 size: 14 residues. Germline V CDR1 and CDR2: SGHAT, FQNNGV. Trimming removed 4 bases at V and 4 bases at J, with 8 bases between. DNA of the CDR3: TGTGCCAGCAGCTCCCTAGAAGGGGCCAACGTCCTGACTTTC. This translates into CASSSLEGANVLTF.

The chain recombines TRBV7-6 with TRBJ2-7; 8 positions match TRBD2. Looked up from germline, CDR1 is SGHVS and CDR2 is FNYEAQ. V dropped 4 bases and J dropped 0; count of bases not matched to a gene: 5. This CDR3 is built from 15 residues. The CDR3, as DNA: TGTGCCAGCAGCTCCAGCGGGGGCAACTCCTACGAGCAGTACTTC. Protein sequence: CASSSSGGNSYEQYF.

Only one count was recorded for this clonotype. The V call is TRBV9, the J call TRBJ2-7, with 10 bases fitting TRBD1. Germline CDR1 reads SGDLS; CDR2 reads YYNGEE. The CDR3 runs to 15 residues. The junction had 8 bases not matched to a gene; V was cut back by 4 bases and J by 4 bases. For the CDR3, the DNA is TGTGCCAGCAGCCCGCAGACAGGGGGCTTTTACGAGCAGTACTTC. The encoded protein is CASSPQTGGFYEQYF.